One and the same sample provided the 5 T cell receptor beta chains below, sequenced in a study of blood T cells in healthy people across ages. Alongside a J-beta primer mix, a sample-barcoded 5' primer served in a second PCR lasting roughly 7 to 11 cycles. Using its own MiXCR run on the 5' RACE reads, TCRdb lists one record per CDR3 protein. This table has about 730,000 distinct CDR3 sequences, around 40% appearing once. The material sequenced was blood. Source of these receptors: a woman aged 60-75 years in good health.

V usage is TRBV7-2 and J usage is TRBJ1-4; no definite D call. CDR3 length: 13 residues. The V end lost 3 bases, the J end lost 3 bases, and 5 bases lay between the germline ends. CDR1 and CDR2 (germline): SGHTA, FQGNSA. CDR3 amino acids: CASSFIANEKLFF. In DNA form, the CDR3 reads TGTGCCAGCAGCTTTATAGCTAATGAAAAACTGTTTTTT.

A remark on this clonotype: A read error may be the cause here, since a much bigger clone is one base away. This chain connects TRBV25-1 to TRBJ2-1; TRBD2 aligns across 8 bases. Germline V lookup: CDR1 MGHDK, CDR2 SYGVNS. This CDR3 has 16 residues. V lost 1 base and J lost 10; bases outside the gene matches: 12. CDR3 bases: TGTGCCAGCAGTGAATCCTCCGGGACTAGACCCTACGAGCAGTTCTTC. This gives the protein CASSESSGTRPYEQFF.

The V call is TRBV7-9, the J call TRBJ1-3; D uncertain. CDR1 and CDR2 from the germline V gene are SEHNR and FQNEAQ (reference sequence). The CDR3 extends over 15 amino acids. Trimming stripped 6 bases from V and 4 bases from J, with 16 bases between. DNA of the CDR3: TGTGCCAGCAGGCCCCCACCTAGGTTCGGAAACACCATATATTTT. Translating it yields CASRPPPRFGNTIYF.

This clonotype was detected a few times. CDR3 amino acids: CASSPQGDYNSPLHF. In DNA form, the CDR3 reads TGTGCCAGCTCACCACAGGGTGATTATAATTCACCCCTCCACTTT. The rearrangement links TRBV18 to TRBJ1-6, with D uncertain. V was trimmed by 1 base and J by 4 bases, leaving 8 bases between them. This CDR3 is 15 amino acids long. The germline CDR1 and CDR2 sequences are KGHSH and LQKENI.

This clonotype was seen only a few times. DNA for the CDR3: TGCGCCAGCAGCCAAGATGTCGGGGGTGGGGACACTGAAGCTTTCTTT. Its translation: CASSQDVGGGDTEAFF. V and J are TRBV4-1 and TRBJ1-1, with D perhaps matching TRBD1 (5 bases). Trimming cost V 0 bases and J 3 bases, with 14 bases left between them. The CDR3 extends over 16 amino acids. Germline loops: CDR1 MGHRA, CDR2 YSYEKL.